This T cell receptor (beta chain) is drawn from a study of cytomegalovirus exposure and HLA in healthy donors. Study at large: Earlier findings included about 120 million unique TCR beta sequences obtained from about 179 million T cells.

The primer mix had 60 Vbeta and 13 Jbeta primers. Libraries were prepared by immunoSEQ multiplex PCR; TCRdb keeps only in-frame clonotypes and omits some of them. The top ten clones hold about 2.3% of a sample with about 88,000 clones, approximately 90% of them seen once. The length of the CDR3 is 15 residues. The V gene's germline CDR1 is SEHNR and CDR2 FQNEAQ (reference sequence). Regarding the study as a whole: CMV serostatus alone was available as immune exposure information.

Worth noting for this clone: No antigen is known for it. An end of the junction does not agree with germline; a read error may underlie this.

The sequence came from a man younger than 35 in good health and CMV-seronegative. Sequencing was carried out using PBMCs. V gene TRBV7-9 combines with J gene TRBJ1-2; D ambiguous. CDR3 bases: TGTTCCAGCAGCGTAGGGTCGGGGACTAACTATGGCTACACCTTC. Amino acid sequence: CSSSVGSGTNYGYTF.